There are a few counts of the clone carrying this TCR beta chain. As yet, its antigen is unknown. Of the isolated RNA, all was reverse transcribed, and so the sequenced material was expressed TCRB transcripts. The read count averaged roughly 4 million across naive, central memory and regulatory T cell samples. Assay: immunoSEQ multiplex PCR; the TCRdb copy retains only in-frame clones and omits some. In the table there are about 140,000 clones, around a tenth of which are singletons. The sample originates from a study of beta chain features in type 1 diabetes. V was pared by 1 base and J by 9 bases, with 13 bases of the junction left unmatched. This CDR3 is 18 amino acids long. Germline V gene sequence: CDR1 SGHDT, CDR2 YYEEEE. The study's findings and limits: Type 1 diabetes patients had TCRB CDR3s that were shorter (moderately but significantly so) in all four CD4+ subsets. Type 1 diabetes patients showed fewer insertions and more deletions at VDJ junctions.

Every participating donor gave one draw, a heparinised blood sample averaging about 120 mL. What was sequenced was central memory CD4+ T cells from blood. This receptor was obtained from a woman aged 40 to 50 in good health. The chain uses TRBV5-6 and TRBJ2-1, with 13 bases lining up with TRBD2. The CDR3 nucleotides are TGTGCCAGCAGCTTGATCCCCCGAACTAGCGGGGGGGCTCGTGAGCAGTTCTTC. It is translated as CASSLIPRTSGGAREQFF.